These 30 T cell receptor beta chains were all obtained from the same sample, sequenced in a study of blood T cell repertoires in COVID-19. Profiling relied on immunoSEQ multiplex PCR, and the TCRdb table lists in-frame clones only, not all of them. The sample lists about 150,000 clones; approximately 90% were seen once. The source material was peripheral blood. Source of these receptors: a woman aged 60-70 years with active COVID-19.

The chain uses TRBV5-1 and TRBJ2-7; 10 nucleotides match TRBD1. The CDR3 consists of 15 residues. V lost 1 base, J lost 7 bases, and 8 bases stayed unmatched. CDR1 is SGHRS and CDR2 is YFSETQ in the germline V gene. The CDR3 is CASSLRQGASREQYF. CDR3 DNA sequence: TGCGCCAGCAGCTTGAGACAGGGGGCTAGTCGGGAGCAGTACTTC.

In this sample, this clone turned up once. The rearrangement uses TRBV19 and TRBJ2-1; D may be TRBD2 (6 bases). The length of the CDR3 is 17 residues. Trimming left V 0 bases short and J 3 bases short, with 15 bases between. The germline gives CDR1 LNHDA, CDR2 SQIVND (reference sequence). The CDR3 region has the DNA TGTGCCAGTAGTATAGATTGGGGACTTTTAGGCTACAATGAGCAGTTCTTC. Amino acids: CASSIDWGLLGYNEQFF.

This clone was found once. V and J are TRBV6-4 and TRBJ2-3; D call uncertain. Germline loops: CDR1 MRHNA, CDR2 SNTAGT. Trimming shortened V by 2 bases and J by 8 bases, and 8 bases separated the two germline ends. The CDR3 runs 12 residues. CDR3 nucleotides: TGTGCCAGCAGTGACCCCGCCGGTACGCAGTATTTT. Protein sequence: CASSDPAGTQYF.

J is TRBJ2-7 and V is TRBV7-2, with 7 bases lining up with TRBD2. The junction had 5 bases not matched to a gene; V was cut back by 4 bases and J by 2 bases. The CDR3 contains 14 residues. Germline V lookup: CDR1 SGHTA, CDR2 FQGNSA. CDR3 protein: CASSSTGGPYEQYF. CDR3 DNA: TGTGCCAGCAGCTCCACGGGAGGTCCCTACGAGCAGTACTTC.

The table lists this clone with a few counts. This CDR3 is CASRNGQGSTEAFF. In nucleotides, the CDR3 is TGTGCCAGCAGAAACGGACAGGGGAGCACTGAAGCTTTCTTT. The rearrangement uses TRBV2 and TRBJ1-1; 9 bases fit TRBD1. The CDR3 totals 14 residues. Germline CDR1 reads SNHLY; CDR2 reads FYNNEI. Unmatched junction bases numbered 6, after V lost 6 bases and J lost 4 bases.

The chain links TRBV6-5 to TRBJ2-7, with D perhaps matching TRBD1 (5 bases). CDR3 length: 13 residues. V lost 7 bases and J lost 5, with 15 bases in between. The germline V gene encodes CDR1 MNHEY and CDR2 SVGAGI. The CDR3 spells CASTRPGSNEQYF. CDR3 in DNA: TGTGCCAGCACCAGACCAGGGTCCAACGAGCAGTACTTC.

The chain employs TRBV28 and TRBJ2-3, with D possibly being TRBD1 (6 bases). The CDR3 runs to 17 residues. V shed 6 bases and J shed 2 bases, with 21 bases lying between them. Germline CDR1 is MDHEN and CDR2 is SYDVKM. The CDR3 loop reads CASSLRAQGSYTDTQYF. In nucleotides, the CDR3 is TGTGCCAGCAGCTTAAGGGCACAGGGTTCCTACACAGATACGCAGTATTTT.

The CDR3 loop reads CASSRHRDRGVVWFF. In nucleotides, the CDR3 is TGTGCCAGCAGCCGACACCGGGACCGCGGGGTTGTTTGGTTCTTC. The chain links TRBV6-2 or TRBV6-3 to TRBJ2-1; a weak D match, TRBD2 (6 bases). The germline CDR1 and CDR2 sequences are MNHEY and SVGEGT. V lost 6 bases and J lost 15, with 27 bases in between. The CDR3 runs 15 residues.

The chain recombines TRBV6-6 with TRBJ2-7, with a possible D match to TRBD1 (5 bases). Trimming stripped 2 bases from V and 2 bases from J, with 7 bases between. The CDR3 has 13 amino acids. In germline, CDR1 is MNHNY, CDR2 SVGAGI (reference sequence). CDR3 bases: TGTGCCAGCAGTTACGACAGAGCCTACGAGCAGTACTTC. Its protein product is CASSYDRAYEQYF.

V and J are TRBV5-4 and TRBJ1-2; possibly TRBD1 for D (6 bases). V lost 1 base and J lost 6, with 13 bases in between. The germline V gene encodes CDR1 SGHNT and CDR2 YYREEE (reference sequence). This CDR3 is 14 amino acids long. CDR3 in amino acids: CASSLQGRKDGYTF. The CDR3 DNA reads as TGTGCCAGCAGCTTGCAGGGGAGAAAGGATGGCTACACCTTC.

The rearrangement joins TRBV30 to TRBJ2-7, with TRBD2 matching over 8 bases. The V segment lost 8 bases and the J segment 7 bases; nucleotides outside the gene matches: 16. The CDR3 spans 14 residues. CDR1 and CDR2 (germline): GTSNPN, SVGIG (reference sequence). CDR3 in DNA: TGTGCCCTTCGTGGACCGGGAGGGCCGAAGGAGCAGTACTTC. It codes for CALRGPGGPKEQYF.

CDR3 DNA sequence: TGTGCCAGCAGCCAAGGCCCGGGCGGCGGGCTGGACACAGATACGCAGTATTTT. This sequence encodes CASSQGPGGGLDTDTQYF. The V gene is TRBV3-1 (or the pseudogene TRBV3-2), the J gene TRBJ2-3; weak D call: TRBD2 (5 bases). CDR1 LGHDT and CDR2 YNNKEL come from the germline V gene (reference sequence). The CDR3 contains 18 residues. V was clipped by 1 base and J by 2 bases, with 19 bases between them.

This chain links TRBV6-1 with TRBJ1-2; a possible D gene is TRBD1 (5 bases). The CDR3 runs 17 residues. Per the germline V gene, CDR1 is MNHNS and CDR2 is SASEGT. Trimming cost V 4 bases and J 3 bases, with 21 bases left between them. The chain's CDR3 is CASSAGSAIHPYYGYTF. The CDR3 DNA reads as TGTGCCAGCAGTGCAGGGTCCGCTATCCACCCATACTATGGCTACACCTTC.

This clone has only one observation. The chain links TRBV5-4 to TRBJ2-1; 13 nucleotides line up with TRBD2. This CDR3 region has 15 residues. CDR1 and CDR2 (germline): SGHNT, YYREEE (reference sequence). With V trimmed by 4 bases and J by 3 bases, 1 base remained unmatched. The chain's CDR3 is CASSRTSGSYNEQFF. Written as DNA, the CDR3 is TGTGCCAGCAGCCGGACTAGCGGGAGCTACAATGAGCAGTTCTTC.

The chain uses TRBV10-1 and TRBJ2-1; the match to TRBD1 covers 10 bases. Germline-derived CDR1 and CDR2 are WNHNN and SYGVQD (reference sequence). The V and J ends lost 2 bases and 6 bases, in that order; junction bases with no gene match: 4. CDR3 size: 15 residues. The CDR3 is CASSERTGGPNEQFF. The CDR3 bases are TGCGCCAGCAGTGAGAGGACAGGGGGTCCCAATGAGCAGTTCTTC.

A note on this clone: Distinct nucleotide sequences in the sample also encode this CDR3. The chain carries TRBV3-1 (or the pseudogene TRBV3-2) and TRBJ1-1; TRBD1 might be the D (5 bases). Germline values: CDR1 LGHDT, CDR2 YNNKEL (reference sequence). V lost 6 bases and J lost 6, with 8 bases in between. The CDR3 runs 11 residues. In DNA, the CDR3 is TGTGCCAGCAGGGGGGGGGCTGAAGCTTTCTTT. Residues: CASRGGAEAFF.

The gene calls are TRBV5-1 and TRBJ2-3; tentative D call: TRBD2 (5 bases). This CDR3 is 14 amino acids long. Germline lookup yields CDR1 SGHRS and CDR2 YFSETQ. Trimming removed 0 bases from V and 5 bases from J, with 10 bases in between. CDR3 DNA: TGCGCCAGCAGCTTGGAGAGGGTTGTAGATACGCAGTATTTT. Amino acid sequence: CASSLERVVDTQYF.

This chain joins TRBV3-1 (or the pseudogene TRBV3-2) and TRBJ2-1; no definite D call. V was shortened by 1 base and J by 8 bases, with 6 bases between the two germline ends. This CDR3 has 12 amino acids. CDR1 and CDR2 (germline): LGHDT, YNNKEL (reference sequence). The CDR3 sequence is CASSQVLDEQFF. In nucleotides, the CDR3 is TGTGCCAGCAGCCAAGTACTTGATGAGCAGTTCTTC.

This clone was counted between two and nine times. The chain employs TRBV24-1 and TRBJ1-5; weak D call: TRBD1 (6 bases). CDR1 is KGHDR and CDR2 is SFDVKD in the germline V gene. Deletions cut 9 bases from V and 6 bases from J, with 20 bases between. The CDR3 has 15 residues. As DNA, the CDR3 is TGTGCCACCGGTCCACGGGGGGCGTTCGGTCAGCCCCAGCATTTT. It yields the protein CATGPRGAFGQPQHF.

The V call is TRBV2, the J call TRBJ1-5; maybe TRBD1 (6 bases). Trimming left V 10 bases short and J 9 bases short, with 25 bases between. The CDR3 runs to 15 residues. Germline CDR1 and CDR2: SNHLY and FYNNEI. The CDR3 reads CANSQRTVRRAPQHF. The CDR3 bases are TGTGCCAACAGCCAAAGGACAGTAAGGCGCGCGCCCCAGCATTTT.

The chain employs TRBV4-1 and TRBJ1-2, with D perhaps TRBD1 (5 bases). CDR1 is MGHRA, CDR2 YSYEKL, per germline. Trimming left V 0 bases short and J 2 bases short, with 13 bases between. The CDR3 totals 16 residues. The CDR3 region has the DNA TGCGCCAGCAGCCAAGATGGAGGGGCTAAAAACTATGGCTACACCTTC. It encodes CASSQDGGAKNYGYTF.

The V gene is TRBV7-8, the J gene TRBJ2-5, with D possibly TRBD1 on 6 matching bases. Trimming removed 4 bases from V and 2 bases from J, with 23 bases in between. Germline V gene sequence: CDR1 SGHVS, CDR2 FQNEAQ. The CDR3 totals 18 residues. CDR3 loop: CASSYQDALWGLQETQYF. Written as DNA, the CDR3 is TGTGCCAGCAGCTACCAAGACGCTTTGTGGGGGCTTCAAGAGACCCAGTACTTC. Complete variable domain (other parts from reference TRBV7-8 and TRBJ2-5): GAGVSQSPRYKVAKRGQDVALRCDPISGHVSLFWYQQALGQGPEFLTYFQNEAQLDKSGLPSDRFFAERPEGSVSTLKIQRTQQEDSAVYLCASSYQDALWGLQETQYFGPGTRLLVL.

This sequence joins TRBV28 and TRBJ2-1; 11 nucleotides match TRBD2. Losses at the gene ends were 6 bases for V and 4 bases for J; bases not matched to a gene: 5. Germline loops: CDR1 MDHEN, CDR2 SYDVKM. The CDR3 length is 15 residues. This CDR3 reads CASSLTSGMYNEQFF. The CDR3 region has the DNA TGTGCCAGCAGCTTGACTAGCGGGATGTACAATGAGCAGTTCTTC.

The V gene is TRBV4-3, the J gene TRBJ1-6; 7 bases align to TRBD1. The germline V gene encodes CDR1 LGHNA and CDR2 YSLEER. This CDR3 has 16 residues. Trimming took 0 bases from V and 4 from J; bases not matched to a gene: 3. The CDR3 spells CASSQEAGGYNSPLHF. CDR3 nucleotide sequence: TGCGCCAGCAGCCAAGAGGCAGGGGGGTATAATTCACCCCTCCACTTT.

This rearrangement joins TRBV19 to TRBJ2-1, with 9 bases fitting TRBD2. After removal of 5 bases from V and 2 bases from J, the junction contained 4 bases not matched to a gene. Per germline, CDR1 LNHDA and CDR2 SQIVND (reference sequence). This CDR3 comprises 15 residues. CDR3 DNA sequence: TGTGCCAGTAGTCCGACTAGCGGAGCCTACAATGAGCAGTTCTTC. Amino acid sequence: CASSPTSGAYNEQFF.

The chain has TRBV15 and TRBJ2-3; D might be TRBD1 (6 bases). Germline V gene sequence: CDR1 LNHNV, CDR2 YYDKDF (reference sequence). The CDR3 contains 18 residues. V was trimmed by 1 base and J by 0 bases, leaving 17 bases between them. The CDR3 region is CATSRGLTGTFSTDTQYF. The CDR3 DNA is TGTGCCACCAGCAGAGGGCTTACAGGGACCTTTAGCACAGATACGCAGTATTTT.

This clone showed up just once. J is TRBJ1-1 and V is TRBV19, with D possibly TRBD1 on 5 matching bases. With 1 base removed from V and 2 bases from J, the gap between germline ends came to 8 bases. Germline CDR1 is LNHDA and CDR2 is SQIVND (reference sequence). CDR3 length equals 14 residues. DNA for the CDR3: TGTGCCAGTAGTATAGGACAGCTTAACACTGAAGCTTTCTTT. It yields the protein CASSIGQLNTEAFF.

The gene calls are TRBV27 and TRBJ1-5; D not certain. The germline V gene encodes CDR1 MNHEY and CDR2 SMNVEV (reference sequence). The CDR3 is 13 residues long. Trimming cost V 5 bases and J 3 bases, with 8 bases left between them. The CDR3 sequence: CASSTALNQPQHF. CDR3 in DNA: TGTGCCAGCAGTACAGCTCTCAATCAGCCCCAGCATTTT.

The chain recombines TRBV6-5 with TRBJ1-2; D gene uncertain. Germline V gene data show CDR1 as MNHEY and CDR2 as SVGAGI. This CDR3 is 14 amino acids long. The V end lost 2 bases, the J end lost 4 bases, and 11 bases lay between the germline ends. The chain's CDR3 is CASSYNGKSYGYTF. DNA of the CDR3: TGTGCCAGCAGTTACAACGGGAAAAGCTATGGCTACACCTTC.

This clone was observed a single time. The rearrangement uses TRBV5-1 and TRBJ1-4, with TRBD1 as a possible D gene (6 bases). Looked up from germline, CDR1 is SGHRS and CDR2 is YFSETQ. V was clipped by 0 bases and J by 4 bases, with 13 bases between them. The CDR3 sequence is 16 residues long. CDR3 nucleotides: TGCGCCAGCAGCTTGGGGACAGCATCTTTTAATGAAAAACTGTTTTTT. This translates into CASSLGTASFNEKLFF.